These 26 T cell receptor beta chains share one sample of origin, sequenced in a study of cytomegalovirus exposure and HLA in healthy donors. This PCR relied on a set of 60 Vbeta primers and 13 Jbeta primers. The method was immunoSEQ multiplex PCR; TCRdb's version includes in-frame clones alone and lacks a portion of them. This table holds 160,000 or so clones, around 83% found once. The sequenced sample was PBMCs. Source of these receptors: a male donor in good health and CMV-seropositive.

CDR3 in amino acids: CASRDRPDRYYGYTF. The CDR3 region has the DNA TGCGCCAGCAGGGACAGACCGGACAGATACTATGGCTACACCTTC. This chain uses TRBV10-1 with TRBJ1-2; tentative D call: TRBD1 (6 bases). The CDR3 is 15 residues long. The germline V gene encodes CDR1 WNHNN and CDR2 SYGVQD (reference sequence). Trimming cost V 6 bases and J 3 bases, with 17 bases left between them.

About this clone itself: Distinct nucleotide sequences in the sample also encode this CDR3. The V gene is TRBV28, the J gene TRBJ2-5; 10 nucleotides match TRBD1. The CDR3 has 15 residues. The germline gives CDR1 MDHEN, CDR2 SYDVKM. V lost 4 bases to trimming and J lost 5 bases; unmatched junction nucleotides: 7. The CDR3 DNA follows: TGTGCCAGCAGTTCGGGGACAGGGGTTGGCGAGACCCAGTACTTC. Its translation: CASSSGTGVGETQYF.

The chain has TRBV7-2 and TRBJ2-7; D perhaps matches TRBD2 (6 bases). CDR3 length: 16 residues. CDR1 and CDR2 from the germline V gene are SGHTA and FQGNSA. Trimming cost V 2 bases and J 0 bases, with 14 bases left between them. DNA for the CDR3: TGTGCCAGCAGCTTATCTGGGCGGGGAAGCTCCTACGAGCAGTACTTC. Its protein is CASSLSGRGSSYEQYF. The full variable domain, its missing parts supplied by reference TRBV7-2 and TRBJ2-7, is GAGVSQSPSNKVTEKGKDVELRCDPISGHTALYWYRQSLGQGLEFLIYFQGNSAPDKSGLPSDRFSAERTGGSVSTLTIQRTQQEDSAVYLCASSLSGRGSSYEQYFGPGTRLTVT.

The rearrangement joins TRBV27 to TRBJ2-6; possible D gene TRBD2, 6 bases. Trimming cost V 2 bases and J 0 bases, with 17 bases left between them. The CDR3 runs 19 residues. Germline V gives CDR1 MNHEY, CDR2 SMNVEV (reference sequence). Written as DNA, the CDR3 is TGTGCCAGCAGTTTAAGGACTAATAAACAGGCCTCTGGGGCCAACGTCCTGACTTTC. It yields the protein CASSLRTNKQASGANVLTF.

This clone appeared once. V usage is TRBV29-1 and J usage is TRBJ2-1; D is possibly TRBD1 (5 bases). Deletions cut 7 bases from V and 4 bases from J, with 14 bases between. The length of the CDR3 is 13 residues. Germline V gene data show CDR1 as SQVTM and CDR2 as ANQGSEA. The CDR3 region has the DNA TGCAGCGCTCATCCGACAGATTACAATGAGCAGTTCTTC. Its protein product is CSAHPTDYNEQFF.

The V gene is TRBV5-1, the J gene TRBJ2-7, with 7 positions matching TRBD1. V trimming: 1 base; J trimming: 5 bases; junction bases outside the gene matches: 6. CDR1 SGHRS and CDR2 YFSETQ come from the germline V gene. The CDR3 sequence is 14 residues long. The CDR3 DNA follows: TGCGCCAGCAGCTTGTCAGACAGGGCCCACGAGCAGTACTTC. This gives the protein CASSLSDRAHEQYF.

J is TRBJ2-3 and V is TRBV5-6, with 11 bases that match TRBD2. V lost 0 bases and J lost 1; bases outside the gene matches: 1. The germline CDR1 and CDR2 sequences are SGHDT and YYEEEE. This CDR3 region has 16 residues. CDR3 residues: CASSLVTSGGTDTQYF. CDR3 nucleotide sequence: TGTGCCAGCAGCTTGGTGACTAGCGGGGGCACAGATACGCAGTATTTT.

The V call is TRBV27, the J call TRBJ1-5; D might be TRBD1 (6 bases). Germline V lookup: CDR1 MNHEY, CDR2 SMNVEV (reference sequence). The CDR3 runs 15 residues. V was pared by 4 bases and J by 0 bases, with 10 bases between. The CDR3, as DNA: TGTGCCAGCAGTTCTGGGGGCAGTAGCAATCAGCCCCAGCATTTT. This gives the protein CASSSGGSSNQPQHF.

The chain has TRBV30 and TRBJ1-1, with D possibly TRBD1 on 6 matching bases. The germline gives CDR1 GTSNPN, CDR2 SVGIG (reference sequence). The CDR3 is made up of 11 amino acids. Trimming removed 3 bases from V and 8 bases from J, with 10 bases in between. In DNA, the CDR3 is TGTGCCTGGAGGCAGGGGCCAGAAGCTTTCTTT. This codes for CAWRQGPEAFF.

This rearrangement joins TRBV18 to TRBJ1-1; D perhaps matches TRBD1 (6 bases). Trimming took off 6 bases at V and 3 bases at J, with 11 bases between the two ends. The CDR3 consists of 13 residues. Germline loops: CDR1 KGHSH, CDR2 LQKENI. The CDR3 loop is CASSPGQDTEAFF. CDR3 DNA: TGTGCCAGCTCCCCGGGACAAGACACTGAAGCTTTCTTT.

This chain connects TRBV7-2 to TRBJ2-7; perhaps TRBD2 as D (6 bases). The ends were cut back, 4 bases at V and 3 bases at J, with 16 bases in the middle. Germline V gives CDR1 SGHTA, CDR2 FQGNSA. CDR3 size: 15 residues. The CDR3 loop reads CASSYNPGSIYEQYF. The CDR3 region has the DNA TGTGCCAGCAGCTATAACCCCGGGAGCATCTACGAGCAGTACTTC.

This clone came up a few times. This sample also contains other DNA sequences that code for the same CDR3. The V call is TRBV4-3, the J call TRBJ1-2, with TRBD1 matching 7 bases. J was trimmed by 4 bases and V by 3 bases; bases with no gene match: 5. This CDR3 region has 14 residues. The germline V gene encodes CDR1 LGHNA and CDR2 YSLEER. CDR3 loop: CASSQPGQIYGYTF. For the CDR3, the DNA is TGCGCCAGCAGCCAGCCGGGACAGATCTATGGCTACACCTTC.

This clone was observed a handful of times. The rearrangement uses TRBV5-4 and TRBJ1-2, with a possible D match to TRBD1 (5 bases). Germline assignment: CDR1 SGHNT and CDR2 YYREEE (reference sequence). V was clipped by 4 bases and J by 5 bases, with 15 bases between them. The CDR3 runs to 14 residues. The CDR3 bases are TGTGCCAGCAGCAGGTGGGACTCCTATTATGGCTACACCTTC. This codes for CASSRWDSYYGYTF.

The rearrangement joins TRBV5-1 to TRBJ2-2; 7 bases fit TRBD2. J was trimmed by 1 base and V by 4 bases; bases with no gene match: 7. The CDR3 sequence is 16 residues long. CDR1 SGHRS and CDR2 YFSETQ come from the germline V gene. This CDR3 reads CASSPDWTRNTGELFF. DNA for the CDR3: TGCGCCAGCAGCCCGGACTGGACTAGGAACACCGGGGAGCTGTTTTTT. The full variable domain, its missing parts supplied by reference TRBV5-1 and TRBJ2-2, is KAGVTQTPRYLIKTRGQQVTLSCSPISGHRSVSWYQQTPGQGLQFLFEYFSETQRNKGNFPGRFSGRQFSNSRSEMNVSTLELGDSALYLCASSPDWTRNTGELFFGEGSRLTVL.

This chain joins TRBV4-3 and TRBJ1-1; D is perhaps TRBD1 (6 bases). There are 14 residues in the CDR3. With 8 bases removed from V and 3 bases from J, the gap between germline ends came to 16 bases. In germline, CDR1 is LGHNA, CDR2 YSLEER. The CDR3 sequence: CASARGQLDTEAFF. The CDR3 nucleotides are TGCGCCAGCGCCCGGGGACAACTTGACACTGAAGCTTTCTTT.

CDR3 in amino acids: CASSLTGSYNEQFF. The CDR3 DNA is TGCGCCAGCAGCTTGACCGGTTCCTACAATGAGCAGTTCTTC. J is TRBJ2-1 and V is TRBV5-1; D remains ambiguous. From germline, CDR1 is SGHRS and CDR2 YFSETQ. CDR3 length: 14 residues. Trimming shortened V by 1 base and J by 1 base, and 6 bases separated the two germline ends.

The V gene is TRBV2, the J gene TRBJ2-5; 11 bases map to TRBD2. Germline assignment: CDR1 SNHLY and CDR2 FYNNEI. The CDR3 runs to 15 residues. Trimming took 1 base from V and 5 from J; bases not matched to a gene: 3. CDR3 nucleotides: TGTGCCAGCAGTGAAGTAGCGGGAGGGAGGGAGACCCAGTACTTC. Protein product: CASSEVAGGRETQYF.

Written as DNA, the CDR3 is TGTGCCAGCAAGGGGACTGTAGGACACAATGAGCAGTTCTTC. Its translation is CASKGTVGHNEQFF. The chain recombines TRBV2 with TRBJ2-1, with D perhaps TRBD2 (6 bases). The CDR3 is made up of 14 amino acids. Germline assignment: CDR1 SNHLY and CDR2 FYNNEI. Trimming cost V 7 bases and J 5 bases, with 15 bases left between them.

The chain carries TRBV25-1 and TRBJ1-4; no clear D gene. Looked up from germline, CDR1 is MGHDK and CDR2 is SYGVNS. V was trimmed by 5 bases and J by 7 bases, leaving 14 bases between them. The CDR3 totals 14 residues. The CDR3 nucleotides are TGTGCCAGCAGTCGAACAAACGGAGGTGAAAAACTGTTTTTT. Amino acid sequence: CASSRTNGGEKLFF.

The genes are TRBV5-8 and TRBJ2-5; D not certain. The CDR3 runs to 13 residues. The V end was cut by 1 base, the J end by 2 bases, with 6 bases between. Germline CDR1 and CDR2: SGHTS and YDEGEE. The CDR3 loop reads CASSLKQQETQYF. The CDR3 DNA sequence: TGTGCCAGCAGCTTGAAACAGCAAGAGACCCAGTACTTC.

This clone was detected a few times. The chain links TRBV5-6 to TRBJ1-5; D perhaps matches TRBD1 (5 bases). Trimming took off 5 bases at V and 4 bases at J, with 10 bases between the two ends. The CDR3 loop spans 13 amino acids. The germline CDR1 and CDR2 sequences are SGHDT and YYEEEE. The CDR3: CASRHKGNQPQHF. The CDR3 DNA reads TGTGCCAGCAGGCACAAGGGGAATCAGCCCCAGCATTTT.

The gene calls are TRBV27 and TRBJ2-7; the match to TRBD2 covers 10 bases. Trimming cost V 5 bases and J 3 bases; bases outside gene matches: 7. Germline CDR1 reads MNHEY; CDR2 reads SMNVEV (reference sequence). The CDR3 extends over 15 amino acids. The CDR3 DNA follows: TGTGCCAGCAGTCCCCGGACTAGCGGATACTACGAGCAGTACTTC. This translates into CASSPRTSGYYEQYF.

The chain couples TRBV7-2 to TRBJ1-5; D gene uncertain. The V end was cut by 4 bases, the J end by 5 bases, with 9 bases between. The CDR3 consists of 13 residues. Germline V gene data show CDR1 as SGHTA and CDR2 as FQGNSA. CDR3 in amino acids: CASSYTLDQPQHF. The CDR3 DNA reads TGTGCCAGCAGCTACACCCTAGATCAGCCCCAGCATTTT.

V usage is TRBV6-1 and J usage is TRBJ2-3; 12 bases match TRBD2. This CDR3 is built from 15 residues. CDR1 and CDR2 (germline): MNHNS, SASEGT. Trimming took 9 bases from V and 8 from J; bases not matched to a gene: 12. DNA for the CDR3: TGTGCCAGTACAGAGAGGACTAGCGGGAAGATTACGCAGTATTTT. This codes for CASTERTSGKITQYF.

V and J are TRBV18 and TRBJ1-1; D remains unclear. Trimming stripped 6 bases from V and 8 bases from J, with 25 bases between. The CDR3 consists of 16 residues. Germline values: CDR1 KGHSH, CDR2 LQKENI. CDR3 protein: CASSPPPRVRSPEAFF. The CDR3 DNA reads TGTGCCAGCTCTCCTCCACCCCGGGTCCGAAGTCCGGAAGCTTTCTTT.

This clone was counted once. The chain has TRBV28 and TRBJ2-7; 10 bases match TRBD2. The CDR3 length is 14 residues. From germline, CDR1 is MDHEN and CDR2 SYDVKM. V shed 7 bases and J 0 bases; nucleotides not matched to a gene: 3. The CDR3 is CASKRTSGSYEQYF. CDR3 DNA: TGTGCCAGCAAAAGGACTAGCGGCTCCTACGAGCAGTACTTC.